This T cell receptor (beta chain) appears in the sequencing data of a study of cytomegalovirus exposure and HLA in healthy donors. Across the study: One earlier analysis, a look at 180 million or so T cells, found some 100 million unique TCR beta sequences.

Points on this clone: Its target is unknown.

Study-wide results and limits: Reportedly, a later analysis found an Asian-associated ancestry cluster had fewer N-insertions than the approximately 700-donor mean.

Germline CDR1 and CDR2: LNHDA and SQIVND (reference sequence). This CDR3 spans 12 amino acids. Trimming cost V 7 bases and J 1 base, with 7 bases left between them. It was with 60 Vbeta and 13 Jbeta primers that the PCR ran. TCRdb's table, derived via immunoSEQ multiplex PCR, lists solely in-frame clones and lacks some. The table includes more than 95,000 clones, roughly four fifths detected once. The V gene is TRBV19, the J gene TRBJ1-1; unclear D gene. The clonotype was recovered from a man in his forties or fifties in good health and CMV-seropositive. The sequencing sample was made of PBMCs. CDR3 DNA: TGTGCCAGTAAAACGGGGAACACTGAAGCTTTCTTT. Translating it yields CASKTGNTEAFF.